This T cell receptor (beta chain) was captured by sequencing in a study of T cells in localized non-small cell lung cancer. Sequenced by immunoSEQ multiplex PCR; TCRdb stores in-frame clones only, minus some. The sample records about 760 clones, 25% being singletons. V was shortened by 1 base and J by 2 bases, with 12 bases between the two germline ends. Germline CDR1 and CDR2: SGHNT and YENEEA. This CDR3 region has 16 residues. The V gene is TRBV11-3, the J gene TRBJ2-1, with D hard to call. The TCR sequence derives from a male donor at least 60 years old with stage III squamous cell lung carcinoma. This sample comprised lung tumor tissue, obtained before any cancer treatment. Here the CDR3 DNA reads TGTGCCAGCAGCTTAGGATCCTCGGCCCCCTACAATGAGCAGTTCTTC. It yields the protein CASSLGSSAPYNEQFF.